This T cell receptor beta chain was sequenced during a study of early T cells in non-severe SARS-CoV-2 infection. Across the whole study: From unsorted whole blood, bulk RNA was sequenced, and the chains remained unpaired.

The protocol attached unique molecular identifiers to individual cDNA molecules. TCRdb processed the 5' RACE reads anew with MiXCR; each CDR3 protein has one entry. The table has some 96,000 distinct CDR3 sequences, around 10% seen once. The V end was cut by 2 bases, the J end by 2 bases, with 10 bases between. The CDR3 consists of 14 residues. Germline V CDR1 and CDR2: MGHDK, SYGVNS. This clonotype was detected a few times. The material sequenced was whole blood, taken at baseline. The clonotype originates from an adult who was a healthcare worker with PCR-confirmed SARS-CoV-2 infection or an uninfected control (not recorded which). The V gene is TRBV25-1, the J gene TRBJ2-7; D may be TRBD2 (5 bases). CDR3 nucleotides: TGTGCCAGCAGTGAAGGGCATAGCGCCTACGAGCAGTACTTC. Its protein is CASSEGHSAYEQYF.